These 14 T cell receptor beta chains were all obtained from the same sample, sequenced in a study of blood T cell repertoires in COVID-19. The repertoire was sequenced with immunoSEQ multiplex PCR; TCRdb's copy has only in-frame clones and lacks some. The table lists 200,000 to 250,000 clones, 85% to 90% of them singletons. Sequencing was done on a sample of PBMCs or T cells enriched from blood (not recorded which). The receptors were gathered from a man aged 50-59 years who had been exposed to COVID-19.

Concerning this clone itself: Other nucleotide sequences in the sample specify the same CDR3. CDR3 amino acids: CASSSTYNEQFF. CDR3 bases: TGTGCCAGCAGTTCGACTTACAATGAGCAGTTCTTC. This chain uses TRBV28 with TRBJ2-1; D is unresolved. The CDR3 totals 12 residues. Germline CDR1 reads MDHEN; CDR2 reads SYDVKM. Trimming pared 4 bases from V and 4 bases from J, leaving 5 bases between.

The V call is TRBV28, the J call TRBJ2-7, with a tentative D call TRBD1 (5 bases). Per the germline V gene, CDR1 is MDHEN and CDR2 is SYDVKM. The CDR3 has 13 residues. Between the trimmed V and J ends, which lost 6 bases and 4 bases, there was a span of 13 bases. The CDR3 DNA is TGTGCCAGCAGCCCGACAGAGCCTTACGAGCAGTACGTC. Its protein is CASSPTEPYEQYV.

The rearrangement links TRBV30 to TRBJ1-6; no definite D call. Looked up from germline, CDR1 is GTSNPN and CDR2 is SVGIG (reference sequence). The CDR3 length is 14 residues. Between the trimmed V and J ends, which lost 0 bases and 7 bases, there was a span of 10 bases. Written as DNA, the CDR3 is TGTGCCTGGAGTGTACCAGATATAAATTCACCCCTCCACTTT. It is translated as CAWSVPDINSPLHF. Full variable domain (remainder filled in from reference TRBV30 and TRBJ1-6): SQTIHQWPATLVQPVGSPLSLECTVEGTSNPNLYWYRQAAGRGLQLLFYSVGIGQISSEVPQNLSASRPQDRQFILSSKKLLLSDSGFYLCAWSVPDINSPLHFGNGTRLTVT.

The chain uses TRBV5-1 and TRBJ2-7, with D tentatively TRBD2 (6 bases). The germline V gene has CDR1 SGHRS and CDR2 YFSETQ. The CDR3 is 15 amino acids. The V end was cut by 5 bases, the J end by 5 bases, with 20 bases between. CDR3 amino acids: CASSLQGGPPDEQYV. The DNA for the CDR3 is TGCGCCAGCAGTCTCCAGGGAGGCCCACCGGACGAGCAGTACGTC.

This chain links TRBV5-4 with TRBJ2-3; TRBD1 aligns across 8 bases. Germline-derived CDR1 and CDR2 are SGHNT and YYREEE (reference sequence). CDR3 length: 16 amino acids. Trimming cost V 4 bases and J 2 bases; bases outside gene matches: 9. CDR3 DNA: TGTGCCAGCAGCCTCTATGAGACAGGGGTCACAGATACGCAGTATTTT. It specifies CASSLYETGVTDTQYF. Drawing the rest from reference TRBV5-4 and TRBJ2-3, the complete variable domain is ETGVTQSPTHLIKTRGQQVTLRCSSQSGHNTVSWYQQALGQGPQFIFQYYREEENGRGNFPPRFSGLQFPNYSSELNVNALELDDSALYLCASSLYETGVTDTQYFGPGTRLTVL.

V gene TRBV27 combines with J gene TRBJ2-7; TRBD1 agrees at 9 bases. The CDR3 runs to 15 residues. Trimming took 7 bases from V and 5 from J; bases not matched to a gene: 12. From germline, CDR1 is MNHEY and CDR2 SMNVEV (reference sequence). The CDR3 DNA follows: TGTGCCAGCATCAACGCCGGGACAGGGAGACACGAGCAGTACGTC. Translating gives CASINAGTGRHEQYV.

The chain carries TRBV24-1 and TRBJ2-2; perhaps TRBD2 as D (6 bases). The CDR3 runs 15 residues. Germline CDR1 and CDR2: KGHDR and SFDVKD. The V end was cut by 4 bases, the J end by 6 bases, with 14 bases between. CDR3 amino acids: CATSERRGRSGELFF. Here the CDR3 DNA reads TGTGCCACCAGTGAGCGGAGGGGCAGATCCGGGGAGCTGTTTTTT.

The DNA of the CDR3 is TGTGCCAGCAGTCAATTAAAGGGAGGGTTCATGAACACTGAAGCTTTCTTT. Amino acids: CASSQLKGGFMNTEAFF. This rearrangement joins TRBV5-4 to TRBJ1-1; D unresolved. V shed 5 bases and J shed 0 bases, with 20 bases lying between them. There are 17 residues in the CDR3. Germline V gene lookup returns CDR1 SGHNT and CDR2 YYREEE (reference sequence).

The rearrangement uses TRBV2 and TRBJ1-5, with 8 bases identical to TRBD1. V lost 4 bases and J lost 5; bases outside the gene matches: 10. This CDR3 contains 16 residues. Germline CDR1 SNHLY, CDR2 FYNNEI. CDR3 protein: CASSGPWGQAYQPQHF. CDR3 in DNA: TGTGCCAGCAGTGGCCCTTGGGGACAGGCCTATCAGCCCCAGCATTTT.

The V and J genes are TRBV27 and TRBJ2-3; TRBD2 aligns across 10 bases. CDR3 size: 16 residues. Germline V gene sequence: CDR1 MNHEY, CDR2 SMNVEV (reference sequence). The V segment lost 5 bases and the J segment 4 bases; nucleotides outside the gene matches: 9. The CDR3 nucleotides read TGTGCCAGCAGTCCCCTAGCGGGGGAGGTTGCAGATACGCAGTATTTT. Its translation is CASSPLAGEVADTQYF.

This sequence joins TRBV14 and TRBJ1-1, with D perhaps TRBD1 (6 bases). Germline CDR1 and CDR2: SGHDN and FVKESK. This CDR3 has 15 amino acids. V lost 2 bases to trimming and J lost 1 base, with 11 bases between them. DNA of the CDR3: TGTGCCAGCAGCCAACCAGGGGCGGGGAACACTGAAGCTTTCTTT. Translated: CASSQPGAGNTEAFF.

This clone was observed a single time. The rearrangement links TRBV10-3 to TRBJ2-7; unclear D gene. V lost 10 bases and J 3 bases, leaving 13 bases between the germline ends. The CDR3 loop spans 12 amino acids. Germline V gene sequence: CDR1 ENHRY, CDR2 SYGVKD. The CDR3 sequence: CASGVRLYEQYV. CDR3 DNA sequence: TGTGCCAGCGGTGTTAGGCTCTACGAGCAGTACGTC.

The chain has TRBV3-1 (or the pseudogene TRBV3-2) and TRBJ1-2; TRBD1 might be the D (6 bases). CDR1 is LGHDT and CDR2 is YNNKEL in the germline V gene (reference sequence). Trimming cost V 1 base and J 4 bases, with 10 bases left between them. There are 14 residues in the CDR3. For the CDR3, the DNA is TGTGCCAGCAGCCAAGGGCAGGGGAGCTATGGCTACACCTTC. Encoded protein: CASSQGQGSYGYTF.

The J gene is TRBJ1-1, the V gene TRBV5-1; tentative D call: TRBD1 (6 bases). Trimming pared 0 bases from V and 7 bases from J, leaving 10 bases between. CDR1 is SGHRS and CDR2 is YFSETQ in the germline V gene. The CDR3 contains 13 residues. CDR3 loop: CASSLAGAVEAFF. The DNA for the CDR3 is TGCGCCAGCAGCTTGGCAGGGGCGGTTGAAGCTTTCTTT.